One TCR beta chain is described in this entry. The CDR3 is 14 amino acids. CDR1 is MNHEY, CDR2 SVGAGI, per germline. Trimming removed 3 bases from V and 7 bases from J, with 10 bases in between. Produced via immunoSEQ multiplex PCR; TCRdb's table is partial and in-frame only. The data show around 310,000 clones, about nine tenths seen once. This record belongs to a study of blood T cell repertoires in COVID-19. Sequencing was performed on PBMCs or T cells enriched from blood (not recorded which). The receptor was isolated from a woman younger than 45 who had recovered from COVID-19. The chain has TRBV6-5 and TRBJ1-6; perhaps TRBD1 as D (5 bases). As DNA, the CDR3 is TGTGCCAGCAGTTATGGGGGGGTGAATTCACCCCTCCACTTT. This encodes CASSYGGVNSPLHF.